The clone carrying this T cell receptor beta chain occurred many times. TCRdb itself ran the 5' RACE reads through MiXCR, one entry per CDR3 protein. The sample yields roughly 770,000 distinct CDR3 sequences, 18% seen once. The data originate from a study of identical twins. The trim removed 5 bases at V and 4 bases at J, leaving 5 bases unmatched. This CDR3 contains 15 residues. The same sample was also studied in work on T cells expressing NK-cell markers.

Sequencing was done on a sample of PBMCs. The chain links TRBV12-3 or TRBV12-4 to TRBJ2-1; TRBD2 agrees at 10 bases. The receptor's source is a woman aged 18-30 years in good health. Here the CDR3 reads CASSQLAGQYNEQFF. The CDR3 DNA follows: TGTGCCAGCAGTCAACTAGCGGGGCAGTACAATGAGCAGTTCTTC.